The TCR beta chain under discussion was sequenced for a study of CD8 T cells in Susac syndrome. V lost 5 bases and J 5 bases, leaving 15 bases between the germline ends. CDR3 length: 14 residues. CDR1 and CDR2 from the germline V gene are SGHAT and FQNNGV. It was with random hexamers that about 0.45 to 1 ug RNA was reverse transcribed. TCRdb analysed the immunoSEQ multiplex PCR reads with MiXCR anew, one entry per CDR3 protein. This sample has about 60,000 distinct CDR3 sequences, with approximately 94% found just once. The sequence derives from a human donor in good health. The V gene is TRBV11-2, the J gene TRBJ1-1; D not resolved. The specimen sequenced was CD8+ T cells from PBMCs. The DNA for the CDR3 is TGTGCCAGCAGCACCCATCTCGGTCGGACTGAAGCTTTCTTT. This codes for CASSTHLGRTEAFF. Using reference TRBV11-2 and TRBJ1-1 for the parts outside the CDR3, the full variable domain is EAGVAQSPRYKIIEKRQSVAFWCNPISGHATLYWYQQILGQGPKLLIQFQNNGVVDDSQLPKDRFSAERLKGVDSTLKIQPAKLEDSAVYLCASSTHLGRTEAFFGQGTRLTVV.